This TCR beta chain was sequenced during a study of T cell responses to AZD1222 COVID-19 vaccine. Study conclusions and caveats: Baseline testing showed seropositivity in only a handful of AZD1222 recipients. Spike-specific TCR breadth and depth rose after two AZD1222 doses.

A note on this clone: Its antigen is undetermined.

Method: immunoSEQ multiplex PCR; TCRdb's copy keeps in-frame clones and lacks some. The sample yields under 200,000 clones, under 95% seen once. This CDR3 is 17 amino acids long. Germline V gene lookup returns CDR1 SEHNR and CDR2 FQNEAQ (reference sequence). Germline trimming cut 5 bases from V and 3 bases from J; bases unmatched to any gene: 14. The V gene is TRBV7-9, the J gene TRBJ2-5; 8 nucleotides line up with TRBD2. This receptor was identified in an adult in good health. Sequencing used peripheral blood, obtained on day 0 of AZD1222 vaccination. The CDR3 coding sequence is TGTGCCAGCAGCCCCCTCCGCGGAGCGGGAGAGAAAGAGACCCAGTACTTC. This encodes CASSPLRGAGEKETQYF.